The 24 T cell receptor beta chains below all came from one sample that was sequenced in a study of cytomegalovirus exposure and HLA in healthy donors. The PCR ran on 60 Vbeta and 13 Jbeta primers. Generated by immunoSEQ multiplex PCR, the TCRdb table keeps only in-frame clones and is missing some. The table records over 65,000 clones, roughly 80% of them present only once. The sequenced sample was PBMCs. The source of these receptors is a woman aged 40 to 55 in good health and CMV-seropositive.

This chain links TRBV7-9 with TRBJ2-1; 13 positions agree with TRBD2. From germline, CDR1 is SEHNR and CDR2 FQNEAQ (reference sequence). The CDR3 contains 14 residues. The junction had 6 bases not matched to a gene; V was cut back by 6 bases and J by 10 bases. Written as DNA, the CDR3 is TGTGCCAGCAGATGGACTAGCGGGAGCGGAGAGCAGTTCTTC. Protein sequence: CASRWTSGSGEQFF. Using reference TRBV7-9 and TRBJ2-1 for the parts outside the CDR3, the full variable domain is DTGVSQNPRHKITKRGQNVTFRCDPISEHNRLYWYRQTLGQGPEFLTYFQNEAQLEKSRLLSDRFSAERPKGSFSTLEIQRTEQGDSAMYLCASRWTSGSGEQFFGPGTRLTVL.

The rearrangement links TRBV12-5 to TRBJ1-1, with a weak D call TRBD1 (6 bases). V lost 2 bases and J lost 0, with 22 bases in between. Germline CDR1 and CDR2: LGHNT and FRNRAP. The CDR3 length is 19 residues. The CDR3 region is CASGLQKGVLLRMNTEAFF. The CDR3 DNA reads TGTGCTAGTGGTTTGCAAAAGGGGGTTCTTCTCCGCATGAACACTGAAGCTTTCTTT.

The genes are TRBV10-3 and TRBJ1-6, with 12 bases fitting TRBD1. Germline-derived CDR1 and CDR2 are ENHRY and SYGVKD. The CDR3 spans 16 residues. Trimming at V came to 6 bases and at J to 7 bases, leaving 7 bases not matched to a gene. Here the CDR3 reads CAIRPGQGARNSPLHF. DNA for the CDR3: TGTGCCATCAGACCGGGACAGGGGGCAAGAAATTCACCCCTCCACTTT.

The CDR3 DNA follows: TGTGCCAGCATCCAGGACAGGGCCTCTGGAAACACCATATATTTT. Encoded protein: CASIQDRASGNTIYF. The chain couples TRBV2 to TRBJ1-3; 8 bases are a match to TRBD1. Trimming at V came to 7 bases and at J to 0 bases, leaving 5 bases not matched to a gene. CDR1 is SNHLY, CDR2 FYNNEI, per germline. There are 15 residues in the CDR3.

J is TRBJ1-5 and V is TRBV2; 7 nucleotides agree with TRBD1. This CDR3 region has 14 residues. Germline V lookup: CDR1 SNHLY, CDR2 FYNNEI. J was trimmed by 0 bases and V by 6 bases; bases with no gene match: 2. The CDR3 loop reads CASRRDSSNQPQHF. CDR3 in DNA: TGTGCCAGCAGAAGGGACAGTAGCAATCAGCCCCAGCATTTT.

CDR3 amino acids: CAWPSGRAPWSYEQYF. The CDR3 nucleotides are TGTGCCTGGCCTAGCGGGAGGGCCCCTTGGTCCTACGAGCAGTACTTC. The chain recombines TRBV30 with TRBJ2-7; 12 nucleotides line up with TRBD2. J was trimmed by 1 base and V by 5 bases; bases with no gene match: 9. This CDR3 contains 16 residues. Germline V gene sequence: CDR1 GTSNPN, CDR2 SVGIG (reference sequence).

This clone was detected only a few times. The CDR3 here is CATNREPNTEAFF. CDR3 nucleotide sequence: TGTGCGACTAACAGGGAACCGAACACTGAAGCTTTCTTT. The rearrangement uses TRBV6-5 and TRBJ1-1; D is perhaps TRBD1 (6 bases). The CDR3 sequence is 13 residues long. CDR1 is MNHEY, CDR2 SVGAGI, per germline.

In this sample, this clone is medium-sized. The rearrangement uses TRBV7-9 and TRBJ1-1; D gene unclear. CDR1 is SEHNR and CDR2 is FQNEAQ in the germline V gene (reference sequence). V lost 7 bases and J 0 bases, leaving 12 bases between the germline ends. This CDR3 has 14 amino acids. The CDR3 spells CASTESVLNTEAFF. CDR3 sequence (DNA): TGTGCCAGCACCGAATCAGTGTTGAACACTGAAGCTTTCTTT. Full variable domain (outside the CDR3, taken from reference TRBV7-9 and TRBJ1-1): DTGVSQNPRHKITKRGQNVTFRCDPISEHNRLYWYRQTLGQGPEFLTYFQNEAQLEKSRLLSDRFSAERPKGSFSTLEIQRTEQGDSAMYLCASTESVLNTEAFFGQGTRLTVV.

The chain uses TRBV6-1 and TRBJ2-7; 8 bases map to TRBD1. After removal of 10 bases from V and 0 bases from J, the junction contained 11 bases not matched to a gene. Per germline, CDR1 MNHNS and CDR2 SASEGT. This CDR3 has 15 amino acids. The CDR3, as DNA: TGTGCCAACCCCGGACAGGGAGTATTCTCCTACGAGCAGTACTTC. It codes for CANPGQGVFSYEQYF.

V and J are TRBV7-3 and TRBJ2-1; TRBD2 aligns across 12 bases. CDR3 length equals 16 residues. Germline CDR1 SGHTA, CDR2 FQGTGA. V shed 0 bases and J 10 bases; nucleotides not matched to a gene: 7. CDR3 bases: TGTGCCAGCAGCTTAACTCCTAGCGGGGGGGCGAGAGAGCAGTTCTTC. Its translation: CASSLTPSGGAREQFF.

The rearrangement links TRBV28 to TRBJ2-7, with D perhaps matching TRBD1 (5 bases). Germline CDR1 MDHEN, CDR2 SYDVKM. V lost 11 bases and J 4 bases, leaving 12 bases between the germline ends. The CDR3 is 11 residues long. The CDR3 bases are TGTGCCTCTACCCCAGGGTACGAGCAGTACTTC. It codes for CASTPGYEQYF.

V and J are TRBV30 and TRBJ1-3, with D perhaps TRBD1 (5 bases). Germline-derived CDR1 and CDR2 are GTSNPN and SVGIG (reference sequence). Deletions cut 4 bases from V and 0 bases from J, with 16 bases between. CDR3 length: 16 residues. The CDR3 DNA follows: TGTGCCTGGATGAAGGACACTCGTTACTCTGGAAACACCATATATTTT. It specifies CAWMKDTRYSGNTIYF.

The chain links TRBV18 to TRBJ1-1; possibly TRBD1 for D (6 bases). The V end lost 3 bases, the J end lost 1 base, and 12 bases lay between the germline ends. The CDR3 consists of 15 residues. CDR1 is KGHSH, CDR2 LQKENI, per germline. The DNA for the CDR3 is TGTGCCAGCTCACCGGGAGGGGGAGGGAACACTGAAGCTTTCTTT. Its protein is CASSPGGGGNTEAFF.

The chain uses TRBV30 and TRBJ1-1; TRBD1 matches at 9 bases. The germline V gene encodes CDR1 GTSNPN and CDR2 SVGIG (reference sequence). CDR3 size: 12 residues. The CDR3 DNA reads as TGTGCTTTCGGACAGGGGAAGACTGAAGCTTTCTTT. This encodes CAFGQGKTEAFF.

The chain links TRBV6-1 to TRBJ2-7, with 7 positions matching TRBD1. J was trimmed by 4 bases and V by 5 bases; bases with no gene match: 5. This CDR3 spans 13 amino acids. In germline, CDR1 is MNHNS, CDR2 SASEGT. The CDR3 DNA sequence: TGTGCCAGCAGTATAACAGGGGATTACGAGCAGTACTTC. Translation: CASSITGDYEQYF.

J is TRBJ2-4 and V is TRBV13, with D perhaps matching TRBD2 (5 bases). The CDR3 covers 15 residues. The ends were cut back, 4 bases at V and 0 bases at J, with 10 bases in the middle. Looked up from germline, CDR1 is PRHDT and CDR2 is FYEKMQ (reference sequence). The CDR3, as DNA: TGTGCCAGCAGCTACCACGGGATAGCCAAAAACATTCAGTACTTC. Residues: CASSYHGIAKNIQYF.

J is TRBJ2-7 and V is TRBV5-8; 7 bases line up with TRBD1. Trimming took 4 bases from V and 5 from J; bases not matched to a gene: 12. This CDR3 has 15 residues. Germline V CDR1 and CDR2: SGHTS, YDEGEE. CDR3 protein: CASSLRGMGWNEQYF. The CDR3 DNA reads TGTGCCAGCAGCCTCAGGGGGATGGGGTGGAACGAGCAGTACTTC.

To note about this clone: The junction departs from germline at one end; a sequencing error may be responsible. This chain links TRBV7-7 with TRBJ2-7, with 9 positions matching TRBD1. This CDR3 spans 15 amino acids. Germline values: CDR1 SSHAT, CDR2 FNYEAQ (reference sequence). CDR3 residues: CASSPGTGYSYEQYF. For the CDR3, the DNA is TGTGCTAGCAGCCCAGGGACAGGGTATTCCTACGAGCAGTACTTC. Full variable domain (remainder filled in from reference TRBV7-7 and TRBJ2-7): GAGVSQSPRYKVTKRGQDVTLRCDPISSHATLYWYQQALGQGPEFLTYFNYEAQPDKSGLPSDRFSAERPEGSISTLTIQRTEQRDSAMYRCASSPGTGYSYEQYFGPGTRLTVT.

The chain employs TRBV30 and TRBJ1-1; D may be TRBD1 (5 bases). The CDR3 covers 14 residues. Germline V gene lookup returns CDR1 GTSNPN and CDR2 SVGIG (reference sequence). V was shortened by 4 bases and J by 3 bases, with 15 bases between the two germline ends. CDR3 region: CAWIAGLADTEAFF. The CDR3 DNA reads TGTGCCTGGATTGCAGGGTTAGCGGACACTGAAGCTTTCTTT. Complete variable domain (other parts from reference TRBV30 and TRBJ1-1): SQTIHQWPATLVQPVGSPLSLECTVEGTSNPNLYWYRQAAGRGLQLLFYSVGIGQISSEVPQNLSASRPQDRQFILSSKKLLLSDSGFYLCAWIAGLADTEAFFGQGTRLTVV.

This chain connects TRBV29-1 to TRBJ1-2; 10 nucleotides align to TRBD1. Germline values: CDR1 SQVTM, CDR2 ANQGSEA. With V trimmed by 4 bases and J by 4 bases, 9 bases remained unmatched. The CDR3 loop spans 15 amino acids. The CDR3 bases are TGCAGCGTTGGGGACAGGGGAAAACAAAGCTATGGCTACACCTTC. Protein sequence: CSVGDRGKQSYGYTF.

This clone was detected only a few times. V is TRBV12-5 and J is TRBJ2-5, with 8 bases lining up with TRBD2. The CDR3 totals 16 residues. Germline assignment: CDR1 LGHNT and CDR2 FRNRAP. V dropped 5 bases and J dropped 5; count of bases not matched to a gene: 13. DNA of the CDR3: TGTGCTAGTGGTCCCCAGGTGTTAGCGGGGCGGGAGACCCAGTACTTC. This translates into CASGPQVLAGRETQYF.

The chain uses TRBV5-1 and TRBJ2-3; 9 bases line up with TRBD2. The V and J ends lost 0 bases and 0 bases, in that order; junction bases with no gene match: 2. The CDR3 runs to 16 residues. Germline V gives CDR1 SGHRS, CDR2 YFSETQ. The CDR3 nucleotides read TGCGCCAGCAGCTTGGCTGCGGGGGGGAGCACAGATACGCAGTATTTT. It specifies CASSLAAGGSTDTQYF.

V is TRBV27 and J is TRBJ2-7, with TRBD1 identical over 9 bases. Germline trimming cut 5 bases from V and 7 bases from J; bases unmatched to any gene: 3. The CDR3 contains 12 residues. Germline values: CDR1 MNHEY, CDR2 SMNVEV (reference sequence). CDR3 protein: CASSGTGSEQYF. The CDR3, as DNA: TGTGCCAGCAGTGGGACAGGGAGTGAGCAGTACTTC.

The CDR3: CASSLQAEETQYF. The CDR3 nucleotides are TGCGCCAGCAGCTTGCAAGCTGAAGAGACCCAGTACTTC. V gene TRBV5-1 combines with J gene TRBJ2-5; D unresolved. The germline V gene has CDR1 SGHRS and CDR2 YFSETQ. CDR3 length: 13 amino acids. Trimming pared 1 base from V and 3 bases from J, leaving 7 bases between. The variable domain in full, with the rest retrieved from reference TRBV5-1 and TRBJ2-5, is KAGVTQTPRYLIKTRGQQVTLSCSPISGHRSVSWYQQTPGQGLQFLFEYFSETQRNKGNFPGRFSGRQFSNSRSEMNVSTLELGDSALYLCASSLQAEETQYFGPGTRLLVL.